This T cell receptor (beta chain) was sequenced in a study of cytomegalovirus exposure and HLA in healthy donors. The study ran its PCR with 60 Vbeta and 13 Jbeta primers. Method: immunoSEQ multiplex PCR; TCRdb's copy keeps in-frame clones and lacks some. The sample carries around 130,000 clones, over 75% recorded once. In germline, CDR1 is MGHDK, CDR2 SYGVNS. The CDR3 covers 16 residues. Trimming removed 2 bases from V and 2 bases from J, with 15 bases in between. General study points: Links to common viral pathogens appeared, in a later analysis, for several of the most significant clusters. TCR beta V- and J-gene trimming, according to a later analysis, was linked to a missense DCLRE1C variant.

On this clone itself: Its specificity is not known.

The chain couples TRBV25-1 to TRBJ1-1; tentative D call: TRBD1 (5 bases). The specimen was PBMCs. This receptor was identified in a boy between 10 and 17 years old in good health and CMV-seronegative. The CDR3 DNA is TGTGCCAGCAGTGAACTGGGGGGAGTTGAAAACACTGAAGCTTTCTTT. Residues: CASSELGGVENTEAFF.